This T cell receptor beta chain comes out of a study of metastatic and nonmetastatic thyroid tumors (TCRdb year 2020). As for the study more broadly: Repertoires from peripheral blood and from tumor or nodule tissue samples of malignant and benign thyroid patients were compared. The full study reports these points: In both blood and tumor samples, TCR beta diversity was reported to be significantly higher in malignant tumors than in benign nodules.

Libraries were prepared through PCR. The data were produced on an Illumina HiSeq 4000. High-throughput sequencing was used to profile the TCR beta-chain CDR3 region of every patient. The paper's data handling went like this. A classifier to discriminate distant-metastatic papillary thyroid cancer patients was built from CDR3 differences across clinicopathological groups. Repertoire diversity was assessed with the Shannon index, and tumor-blood repertoire similarity with the Morisita-Horn index. TCRdb reprocessed the public reads (quality trimming at Q25 with fastp, clone calling with MiXCR) and kept in-frame beta chains. The V and J calls were determined by TCRdb, not by the authors. The sample contains about 22,000 clones, roughly 18% of them found a single time. Of the sample, around 2.5% is held by the ten largest clones. This clone has a count of ten or more. This receptor's antigen is unknown. There are no base qualities to consult, and no much larger clone falls within one base.

No patient had received any treatment before thyroid surgery. Using T-cell receptor beta sequencing, the study looked back at clinical samples from patients collected from about 2011 to 2018. There are 15 amino acids in the CDR3, from cysteine to phenylalanine inclusive. The sequence is cut down to CDR3 DNA, 45 bases in frame from base 1. From a lookup of the germline V gene, CDR1 and CDR2 are MDHEN and SYDVKM. V loses 5 bases at its end and J loses 10 bases; junction bases beyond the gene matches: 12. Material for sequencing was adjacent normal tissue. This TCR came from a male donor with papillary thyroid cancer or a benign thyroid nodule (not recorded which). Some clones in this sample may be carry-over from other donors' samples. In this chain, TRBV28 is recombined with TRBJ1-4, with 8 central nucleotides matching TRBD1. The CDR3 in this case is CASSPRQGRVRKLFF. The DNA sequence reads TGTGCCAGCAGTCCCCGACAGGGGCGTGTTCGAAAACTGTTTTTT.